Detailed here is one TCR beta chain. Per the original methods: By means of reference gene primer amplification, nucleated cell counts were estimated. Here immunoSEQ multiplex PCR was the method, and the copy in TCRdb shows in-frame clones only, minus some. V, J and clone size reflect that table, while D and trimming were determined from the DNA. Of over 200,000 clones listed, about 88% are singletons. V lost 5 bases to trimming and J lost 0 bases; unmatched junction nucleotides: 5. The CDR3 has 16 amino acids. Germline loops: CDR1 SEHNR, CDR2 FQNEAQ (reference sequence). The data are from a study of blood T cell repertoires in COVID-19. Study information: COVID-19 samples collected from the United States, Italy and Spain covered acute and convalescent phases. T cells, B-cell-depleted T cells, or PBMCs supplied cDNA or gDNA.

The sample was peripheral blood. V usage is TRBV7-9 and J usage is TRBJ1-4; 8 bases are a match to TRBD1. The sequence was obtained from a woman in her fifties or sixties with acute or convalescent COVID-19. As DNA, the CDR3 is TGTGCCAGCAGCCAGGGGGCCGGTGCAACTAATGAAAAACTGTTTTTT. Its protein is CASSQGAGATNEKLFF. The complete variable domain, with remaining parts taken from reference TRBV7-9 and TRBJ1-4, reads DTGVSQNPRHKITKRGQNVTFRCDPISEHNRLYWYRQTLGQGPEFLTYFQNEAQLEKSRLLSDRFSAERPKGSFSTLEIQRTEQGDSAMYLCASSQGAGATNEKLFFGSGTQLSVL.